This T cell receptor beta chain stems from a study of OX40 agonist ivuxolimab in advanced cancers. Clones were read by immunoSEQ multiplex PCR, and TCRdb kept only the in-frame ones, dropping some. The table includes tens of thousands of clones, 81% detected once. There are 17 residues in the CDR3. Trimming shortened V by 0 bases and J by 4 bases, and 18 bases separated the two germline ends. Germline-derived CDR1 and CDR2 are LGHNT and FRNRAP. The genes are TRBV12-5 and TRBJ1-2; D is possibly TRBD1 (5 bases). The TCR originated in an adult with an advanced solid tumor such as melanoma, head and neck, liver or kidney cancer. The source material was CD4+ or CD8+ T cells sorted from blood, sampled in a trial of the OX40 agonist ivuxolimab. CDR3 DNA sequence: TGTGCTAGTGGTTTGGTAGGACCCGTGGGGGAAGCCTATGGCTACACCTTC. Its protein product is CASGLVGPVGEAYGYTF.